This T cell receptor beta chain was sequenced for a study of blood T cell repertoires in COVID-19. Study summary: PBMCs, B-cell-depleted T cells, or T cells provided the cDNA or gDNA that made up the material.

The CDR3 is made up of 15 amino acids. The V gene end was trimmed by 2 bases and the J gene end by 6 bases; junction bases not matched to a gene: 5. Germline values: CDR1 SEHNR, CDR2 FQNEAQ (reference sequence). In the authors' workflow: Cell counts per sample came from amplifying reference gene primers. Profiling relied on immunoSEQ multiplex PCR, and the TCRdb table lists in-frame clones only, not all of them. V, J and clone size were drawn from that table, and D and trimming were deduced from the DNA. The data contain more than 150,000 clones, around 80% of them singletons. The clonotype originates from a man aged 25 to 45 with active or convalescent COVID-19. The specimen sequenced was peripheral blood. This chain links TRBV7-9 with TRBJ2-2, with 8 bases fitting TRBD2. Here the CDR3 DNA reads TGTGCCAGCAGCTTACCGGGAGGGCCGGCCGGGGAGCTGTTTTTT. Translation: CASSLPGGPAGELFF. Together with reference TRBV7-9 and TRBJ2-2, the CDR3 gives the full variable domain: DTGVSQNPRHKITKRGQNVTFRCDPISEHNRLYWYRQTLGQGPEFLTYFQNEAQLEKSRLLSDRFSAERPKGSFSTLEIQRTEQGDSAMYLCASSLPGGPAGELFFGEGSRLTVL.